What follows describes a single TCR beta chain. The target antigen is unknown. This entry is derived from a study of radiotherapy plus CTLA-4 blockade in lung cancer. General study results and limits: Early blood T cell clone changes and increased post-radiation serum interferon-beta were reportedly the strongest response predictors.

This CDR3 contains 16 residues. V gave up 2 bases and J gave up 8 bases, with 19 bases separating them. Germline lookup yields CDR1 MNHNY and CDR2 SVGAGI (reference sequence). Using immunoSEQ multiplex PCR, the repertoire was profiled, and TCRdb retains in-frame clones only, with some absent. Here the sample spans 35,000 or so clones, approximately 85% being singletons. The chain joins TRBV6-6 to TRBJ2-1; possibly TRBD2 for D (5 bases). The sequence derives from a human donor with non-small cell lung cancer who had stable disease on radiotherapy plus ipilimumab. The specimen was peripheral blood, collected from a patient treated with radiotherapy plus ipilimumab. The CDR3 here is CASSYEGVSRRYEQFF. Here the CDR3 DNA reads TGTGCCAGCAGTTACGAGGGAGTGTCGAGGAGGTATGAGCAGTTCTTC.